These 25 T cell receptor beta chains were sequenced from one sample in a study of patients and donors after allogeneic stem cell transplantation. TCRdb re-called the RT-PCR reads through MiXCR, storing one row per CDR3 protein. The repertoire includes 920,000 or so distinct CDR3 sequences, 18% of them detected once, and under 6.5% sits in the top ten. Sequencing was done on a sample of blood, either unsorted or a sorted T cell fraction (not recorded which). The receptors stem from a human donor who was either an allogeneic HSCT recipient or a stem cell or donor lymphocyte infusion donor (not recorded which). It is not recorded whose cells these are; they may come from a transplant donor.

The chain carries TRBV20-1 and TRBJ1-2; D not resolved. The CDR3 length is 13 residues. V shed 1 base and J shed 4 bases, with 10 bases lying between them. Germline V gene lookup returns CDR1 DFQATT and CDR2 SNEGSKA (reference sequence). The CDR3 loop is CSARGAAAYGYTF. In DNA, the CDR3 is TGCAGTGCTAGAGGAGCGGCAGCCTATGGCTACACCTTC.

The chain carries TRBV27 and TRBJ2-3, with D perhaps matching TRBD1 or TRBD2 (6 bases each). The V end lost 5 bases, the J end lost 0 bases, and 21 bases lay between the germline ends. Germline V gives CDR1 MNHEY, CDR2 SMNVEV (reference sequence). This CDR3 is 18 amino acids long. CDR3: CASSGSIGGAPSTDTQYF. The CDR3 nucleotides read TGTGCCAGCAGTGGTAGCATCGGGGGCGCCCCTAGCACAGATACGCAGTATTTT.

This clonotype has more than one count but fewer than ten. V and J are TRBV2 and TRBJ2-1; 11 nucleotides align to TRBD1. The CDR3 is 15 residues long. The V segment lost 7 bases and the J segment 2 bases; nucleotides outside the gene matches: 4. Germline lookup yields CDR1 SNHLY and CDR2 FYNNEI. Here the CDR3 reads CASKRDRGAYNEQFF. The CDR3, as DNA: TGTGCCAGCAAGAGGGACAGGGGGGCCTACAATGAGCAGTTCTTC.

This clonotype appeared many times. The rearrangement uses TRBV4-2 and TRBJ2-2; 10 bases are a match to TRBD1. CDR1 and CDR2 (germline): LGHNA, YNFKEQ. V dropped 2 bases and J dropped 4; count of bases not matched to a gene: 10. The CDR3 is made up of 18 amino acids. CDR3 sequence reads: CASSQYTWGQGITGELFF. CDR3 DNA sequence: TGTGCCAGCAGCCAATATACGTGGGGACAGGGGATCACCGGGGAGCTGTTTTTT.

In this sample, this clonotype turned up a few times. The rearrangement links TRBV5-1 to TRBJ1-1; D is unclear. From germline, CDR1 is SGHRS and CDR2 YFSETQ. V dropped 1 base and J dropped 5 bases, with 12 bases sitting between them. The CDR3 sequence is 14 residues long. The CDR3 reads CASSLKGGKTEAFF. CDR3 bases: TGCGCCAGCAGCTTGAAAGGTGGTAAGACTGAAGCTTTCTTT.

This clonotype has more than one count but fewer than ten. V and J are TRBV20-1 and TRBJ1-2, with D hard to call. Germline V CDR1 and CDR2: DFQATT, SNEGSKA (reference sequence). The CDR3 is made up of 16 amino acids. Trimming cost V 2 bases and J 4 bases, with 20 bases left between them. The CDR3 sequence is CSARSQGDTDVYGYTF. The CDR3 DNA reads as TGCAGTGCTAGATCCCAAGGAGACACGGACGTCTATGGCTACACCTTC.

This clonotype has a count of ten or more. The chain links TRBV29-1 to TRBJ2-5; maybe TRBD2 (5 bases). Looked up from germline, CDR1 is SQVTM and CDR2 is ANQGSEA. The CDR3 totals 13 residues. V was cut by 3 bases and J by 2 bases, with 10 bases left in between. The DNA for the CDR3 is TGCAGCGTTGATAAATCGGGACAAGAGACCCAGTACTTC. Residues: CSVDKSGQETQYF.

The chain is built from TRBV5-6 and TRBJ1-1; TRBD1 matches 8 bases. This CDR3 contains 15 residues. Per germline, CDR1 SGHDT and CDR2 YYEEEE. Trimming took 4 bases from V and 5 from J; bases not matched to a gene: 10. The CDR3: CASSASPGGFTEAFF. The CDR3 nucleotides read TGTGCCAGCAGCGCGTCGCCAGGGGGCTTTACTGAAGCTTTCTTT.

The chain recombines TRBV27 with TRBJ1-1; D may be TRBD1 (6 bases). The germline CDR1 and CDR2 sequences are MNHEY and SMNVEV (reference sequence). Trimming left V 2 bases short and J 4 bases short, with 17 bases between. CDR3 size: 16 residues. Here the CDR3 reads CASSLEGSGGGTEAFF. In nucleotides, the CDR3 is TGTGCCAGCAGTTTAGAGGGTTCTGGGGGCGGCACTGAAGCTTTCTTT.

The V gene is TRBV11-2, the J gene TRBJ2-1; D call uncertain. Between the trimmed V and J ends, which lost 4 bases and 4 bases, there was a span of 23 bases. The CDR3 runs 18 residues. Germline V lookup: CDR1 SGHAT, CDR2 FQNNGV. This CDR3 reads CASSSYRAAAARYNEQFF. In nucleotides, the CDR3 is TGTGCCAGCAGCTCCTACCGGGCCGCCGCCGCACGGTACAATGAGCAGTTCTTC.

The table lists this clonotype with a few counts. V and J are TRBV7-6 and TRBJ1-1, with no clear D. Germline V gene lookup returns CDR1 SGHVS and CDR2 FNYEAQ. This CDR3 is 15 amino acids long. Trimming removed 0 bases at V and 3 bases at J, with 11 bases between. The chain's CDR3 is CASSLATQGYTEAFF. CDR3 bases: TGTGCCAGCAGCTTAGCTACCCAAGGCTACACTGAAGCTTTCTTT.

The chain combines TRBV4-1 with TRBJ2-7, with TRBD2 as a possible D gene (6 bases). The CDR3 is 15 amino acids. Germline CDR1 is MGHRA and CDR2 is YSYEKL. V dropped 2 bases and J dropped 4 bases, with 15 bases sitting between them. Written as DNA, the CDR3 is TGCGCCAGCAGCCAATTGCGGGATGGGACGTACGAGCAGTACTTC. Residues: CASSQLRDGTYEQYF.

The gene calls are TRBV5-1 and TRBJ2-7; a possible D gene is TRBD2 (5 bases). Trimming removed 4 bases from V and 0 bases from J, with 14 bases in between. The CDR3 covers 15 residues. Germline V lookup: CDR1 SGHRS, CDR2 YFSETQ. In DNA form, the CDR3 reads TGCGCCAGCAGCCCGGATGAGGGTAGCTCCTACGAGCAGTACTTC. This sequence encodes CASSPDEGSSYEQYF.

This clonotype turned up a few times. The CDR3 DNA is TGTGCCAGCAGCTTAGTAGGAGTAGCGGGGGTCTACAATGAGCAGTTCTTC. This gives the protein CASSLVGVAGVYNEQFF. This chain joins TRBV11-2 and TRBJ2-1; 9 bases align to TRBD2. The trim removed 1 base at V and 3 bases at J, leaving 7 bases unmatched. CDR3 length: 17 amino acids. CDR1 is SGHAT, CDR2 FQNNGV, per germline.

The table lists this clonotype with many counts. The chain combines TRBV6-1 with TRBJ2-1; 12 nucleotides align to TRBD2. Per germline, CDR1 MNHNS and CDR2 SASEGT. The trim removed 5 bases at V and 4 bases at J, leaving 3 bases unmatched. The CDR3 length is 15 residues. The CDR3 region is CASSNGLAGYNEQFF. DNA for the CDR3: TGTGCCAGCAGTAATGGACTAGCGGGATACAATGAGCAGTTCTTC.

This clonotype appeared a few times. The V and J genes are TRBV20-1 and TRBJ1-2; possible D gene TRBD1, 5 bases. Germline values: CDR1 DFQATT, CDR2 SNEGSKA (reference sequence). V lost 7 bases, J lost 1 base, and 10 bases lay in between. The CDR3 totals 12 residues. CDR3 sequence: CSGRDNNYGYTF. CDR3 DNA: TGCAGTGGCAGGGATAATAACTATGGCTACACCTTC.

This clonotype was recorded a few times. The rearrangement uses TRBV27 and TRBJ2-2; D is uncertain. The CDR3 loop spans 15 amino acids. Trimming cost V 3 bases and J 4 bases, with 12 bases left between them. Germline V gene sequence: CDR1 MNHEY, CDR2 SMNVEV (reference sequence). CDR3 amino acids: CASSFSRLPTGELFF. The CDR3 DNA reads TGTGCCAGCAGTTTTTCCAGACTGCCCACCGGGGAGCTGTTTTTT.

This clonotype was counted once. The V and J genes are TRBV30 and TRBJ2-7; D assignment may be TRBD1 or TRBD2 (5 bases each). The CDR3 is made up of 12 amino acids. V was clipped by 5 bases and J by 4 bases, with 12 bases between them. Looked up from germline, CDR1 is GTSNPN and CDR2 is SVGIG (reference sequence). The CDR3 region has the DNA TGTGCCTGGCAAAATGGGGGATACGAGCAGTACTTC. It is translated as CAWQNGGYEQYF.

The chain recombines TRBV20-1 with TRBJ2-1, with 7 bases lining up with TRBD2. The CDR3 spans 13 residues. CDR1 and CDR2 from the germline V gene are DFQATT and SNEGSKA (reference sequence). Trimming cost V 6 bases and J 9 bases; bases outside gene matches: 11. The CDR3 sequence is CSATTSSYFEQFF. CDR3 DNA sequence: TGCAGTGCGACGACTAGCTCCTACTTTGAGCAGTTCTTC.

This clonotype showed up just a few times. The chain uses TRBV29-1 and TRBJ2-1; D not resolved. Trimming shortened V by 6 bases and J by 6 bases, and 6 bases separated the two germline ends. Germline V gene lookup returns CDR1 SQVTM and CDR2 ANQGSEA. The CDR3 totals 10 residues. The CDR3 coding sequence is TGCAGCGTCGCGAGCAATGAGCAGTTCTTC. Its translation: CSVASNEQFF.

The sample holds a few counts of this clonotype. J is TRBJ2-1 and V is TRBV7-9; D perhaps matches TRBD2 (6 bases). From germline, CDR1 is SEHNR and CDR2 FQNEAQ (reference sequence). The CDR3 runs to 16 residues. Trimming took off 5 bases at V and 0 bases at J, with 14 bases between the two ends. CDR3 sequence: CASSPSLASSYNEQFF. DNA for the CDR3: TGTGCCAGCAGCCCTAGCCTAGCGAGCTCCTACAATGAGCAGTTCTTC.

This clonotype occurred many times. The chain couples TRBV7-2 to TRBJ2-2, with D unclear. Germline values: CDR1 SGHTA, CDR2 FQGNSA. The CDR3 totals 12 residues. V lost 6 bases and J lost 2, with 4 bases in between. The CDR3 loop reads CASRVNTGELFF. The CDR3 DNA reads as TGTGCCAGCAGGGTTAACACCGGGGAGCTGTTTTTT.

This chain connects TRBV12-3 or TRBV12-4 to TRBJ2-2; TRBD2 is a possible D gene (5 bases). V was trimmed by 6 bases and J by 9 bases, leaving 8 bases between them. The CDR3 length is 11 residues. CDR3 residues: CASREVRELFF. The DNA of the CDR3 is TGTGCCAGCAGGGAGGTCCGGGAGCTGTTTTTT.

This chain connects TRBV4-2 to TRBJ1-2, with 9 bases matching TRBD1. CDR3 length: 17 amino acids. J was trimmed by 3 bases and V by 7 bases; bases with no gene match: 15. Germline loops: CDR1 LGHNA, CDR2 YNFKEQ. This CDR3 reads CASTRTSGTGNHYGYTF. In DNA form, the CDR3 reads TGTGCCAGCACCCGAACCTCCGGGACAGGGAATCACTATGGCTACACCTTC.

This clonotype was detected ten times or more. V is TRBV12-3 or TRBV12-4 and J is TRBJ2-2; D gene uncertain. Trimming pared 3 bases from V and 6 bases from J, leaving 17 bases between. This CDR3 region has 16 residues. Here the CDR3 reads CASSLMAGRVSGELFF. The CDR3 nucleotides read TGTGCCAGCAGTTTGATGGCCGGGCGCGTTTCCGGGGAGCTGTTTTTT.